What follows are 5 T cell receptor beta chains derived from one specimen sequenced in a study of Ad26.COV2.S vaccination and SARS-CoV-2 variants. Treatment described: around 19 received Ad26.COV2.S at low or high dose, single or two shots; a few received placebo; per-sample allocation not given. Day 63 after the first injection of vaccine or placebo was the sampling time. Profiled with immunoSEQ multiplex PCR; TCRdb holds only in-frame clones, not every one. Among 350,000 to 500,000 clones, 90% were seen once, and the ten largest hold approximately 4.3%. Sample: peripheral blood, taken in a trial of Ad26.COV2.S vaccine versus placebo. These receptors came from a person aged 18 to 65 who received the Ad26.COV2.S COVID-19 vaccine or a placebo.

The V call is TRBV7-9, the J call TRBJ1-2; maybe TRBD1 (5 bases). Trimming left V 5 bases short and J 8 bases short, with 24 bases between. Germline V CDR1 and CDR2: SEHNR, FQNEAQ (reference sequence). The CDR3 is made up of 16 amino acids. The chain's CDR3 is CASSPSMTGAHAGYTF. The CDR3 DNA is TGTGCCAGCAGCCCCAGTATGACCGGGGCCCATGCAGGCTACACCTTC.

The chain uses TRBV18 and TRBJ2-3; D is perhaps TRBD2 (7 bases). V shed 0 bases and J shed 1 base, with 11 bases lying between them. The CDR3 length is 16 residues. Germline CDR1 KGHSH, CDR2 LQKENI. As DNA, the CDR3 is TGTGCCAGCTCACCACCGGGAGGGGGAGGCACAGATACGCAGTATTTT. This translates into CASSPPGGGGTDTQYF.

The CDR3 reads CASSLGREETQYF. In nucleotides, the CDR3 is TGCGCCAGCAGCTTGGGACGGGAAGAGACCCAGTACTTC. The chain joins TRBV5-1 to TRBJ2-5; D not certain. The CDR3 extends over 13 amino acids. Germline-derived CDR1 and CDR2 are SGHRS and YFSETQ. With 0 bases removed from V and 3 bases from J, the gap between germline ends came to 6 bases.

This clone came up a few times. V gene TRBV6-1 combines with J gene TRBJ2-7, with a possible D match to TRBD2 (6 bases). V dropped 4 bases and J dropped 0 bases, with 10 bases sitting between them. This CDR3 comprises 14 residues. CDR1 is MNHNS and CDR2 is SASEGT in the germline V gene. CDR3 in DNA: TGTGCCAGCAGTGGAGCGGGTCTCTCCTACGAGCAGTACTTC. Encoded protein: CASSGAGLSYEQYF.

This chain links TRBV27 with TRBJ1-5; D is unresolved. Germline V gene lookup returns CDR1 MNHEY and CDR2 SMNVEV (reference sequence). The CDR3 runs 14 residues. The germline V and J ends were trimmed by 6 bases and 5 bases, with 14 bases remaining between them. The CDR3 sequence: CASSAGWGDQPQHF. CDR3 in DNA: TGTGCCAGCAGCGCCGGGTGGGGAGATCAGCCCCAGCATTTT.